This record concerns one T cell receptor (beta chain) sequence. What antigen it recognizes has not been identified. Base quality data are lacking; no much larger clone is found one base away. TCR cDNA was synthesized by 5'RACE template switching, through which a universal primer site and unique molecular identifiers were introduced. cDNA synthesis was primed from both the TCR alpha and TCR beta constant segments. Two PCR steps were used to amplify libraries, with sample barcodes and sequencing adapters being added in the second step. Sequencing of libraries was done on Illumina HiSeq 2500 (2x100 bp) or NovaSeq (2x150 bp). The study's own analysis went as follows. Reads were demultiplexed and collapsed into UMI consensus sequences with MIGEC, and V(D)J alignment was performed with MiXCR. Vaccine-responding clonotypes were defined with edgeR using replicate PBMC samples, requiring FDR below 0.01 and a log2 fold change above 5 up to day 15. CD4 or CD8 identity was assigned to each bulk clonotype according to whether the clonotype was present at higher abundance in the sequenced CD4 repertoire or the sequenced CD8 repertoire. Clones were called with MiXCR by TCRdb after fastp trimmed the public reads at Q25, and only in-frame beta chains were retained. Under each unique CDR3 protein, matching rows form one entry showing the most common genes and DNA. The V and J calls follow TCRdb's processing rather than the paper's. The sample table lists approximately 600,000 distinct CDR3 sequences, 9% to 15% of them with a count of one. 15% of the sample is held by the ten biggest clonotypes.

Read against the paper, the sample's treatment or condition label means: live attenuated yellow fever vaccine strain. At every blood-draw timepoint, two biological replicates of bulk PBMCs were collected. A standard Ficoll-Paque protocol was used to isolate PBMCs from peripheral blood. TriZol was used to extract RNA from bulk PBMCs, CD4 and CD8 fractions, and dextramer-positive and dextramer-negative fractions. This specimen comes from a study of T cells after yellow fever vaccination (dated by TCRdb to the late 2010s). At the level of the whole study: Libraries from fractions with low cell numbers were prepared with the SMART-Seq v4 Ultra Low Input RNA kit. Two healthy male donors made up the cohort, one aged 18 to 30 years and the other aged 30 to 40 years. Bulk PBMC replicates and cell subsets were isolated from blood drawn at multiple timepoints before and after both primary and secondary immunization. To follow T-cell clones before and after primary and booster YFV17D yellow fever vaccination, bulk TCR alpha and beta repertoires were sequenced over time. Results the study describes overall, beyond this receptor: Computational filtering was required because FACS-sorted repertoires could contain abundant contaminating clonotypes from the bulk population. After the booster, most of the clones that had expanded following primary vaccination were detected again (roughly 96% of CD4 and roughly 90% of CD8), which suggests that memory was broadly maintained. A small fraction of clonotypes appeared in both the CD4 and CD8 compartments, likely as a result of convergent recombination. Because only a couple of donors were included in the study, the extent to which the findings can be generalized is limited. The secondary T-cell response was weaker than the primary response but faster, peaking on day 5 instead of day 15.

For this chain, trimming is 1 base at the V end and 4 bases at the J end, and the number of junction bases without a gene match is 2. The CDR1 and CDR2 encoded by the germline V gene are SQVTM and ANQGSEA. The CDR3 holds 13 amino acids from the cysteine to the phenylalanine. The DNA shown is the 39-base CDR3, in frame from base 1. The sequencing used PBMCs, collected on the day of the yellow fever booster vaccination. The V and J segments used are TRBV29-1 and TRBJ2-7; 9 central nucleotides agree with TRBD1. This TCR came from a man aged 25 to 40 who received the YFV17D yellow fever vaccine. The CDR3 corresponds to CSVEGGQGYEQYF. Here is the DNA: TGCAGCGTTGAAGGGGGACAGGGTTACGAGCAGTACTTC.